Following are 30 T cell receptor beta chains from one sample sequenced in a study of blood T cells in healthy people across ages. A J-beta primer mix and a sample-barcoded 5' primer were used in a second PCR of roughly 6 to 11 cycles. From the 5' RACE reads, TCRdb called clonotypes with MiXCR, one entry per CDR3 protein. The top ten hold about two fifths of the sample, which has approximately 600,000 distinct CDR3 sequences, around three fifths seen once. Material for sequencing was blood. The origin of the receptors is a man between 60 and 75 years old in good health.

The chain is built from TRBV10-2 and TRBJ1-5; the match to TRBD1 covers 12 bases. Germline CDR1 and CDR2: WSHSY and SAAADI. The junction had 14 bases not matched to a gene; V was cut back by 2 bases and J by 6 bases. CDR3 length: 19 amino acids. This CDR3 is CASSESPYAGTGGSQPQHF. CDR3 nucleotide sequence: TGCGCCAGCAGTGAGAGTCCTTACGCGGGGACAGGGGGCTCTCAGCCCCAGCATTTT.

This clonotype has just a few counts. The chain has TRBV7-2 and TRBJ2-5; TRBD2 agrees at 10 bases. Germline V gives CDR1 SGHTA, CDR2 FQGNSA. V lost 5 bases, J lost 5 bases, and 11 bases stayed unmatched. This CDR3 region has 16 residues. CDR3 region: CASSRMSGGAGETQYF. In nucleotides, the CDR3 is TGTGCCAGCAGCCGCATGAGCGGGGGGGCCGGGGAGACCCAGTACTTC.

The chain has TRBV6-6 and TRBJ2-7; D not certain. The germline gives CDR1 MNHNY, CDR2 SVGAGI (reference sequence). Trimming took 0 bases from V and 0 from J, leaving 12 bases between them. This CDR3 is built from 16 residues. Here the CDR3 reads CASSYSMSGSSYEQYF. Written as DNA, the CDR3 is TGTGCCAGCAGTTACTCGATGTCAGGTTCCTCCTACGAGCAGTACTTC.

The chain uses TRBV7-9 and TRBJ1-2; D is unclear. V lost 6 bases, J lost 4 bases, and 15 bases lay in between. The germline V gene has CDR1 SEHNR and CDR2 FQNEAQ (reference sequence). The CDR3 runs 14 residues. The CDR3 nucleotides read TGTGCCAGCAGTCTTCCCGGGAGTAGCTATGGCTACACCTTC. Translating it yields CASSLPGSSYGYTF.

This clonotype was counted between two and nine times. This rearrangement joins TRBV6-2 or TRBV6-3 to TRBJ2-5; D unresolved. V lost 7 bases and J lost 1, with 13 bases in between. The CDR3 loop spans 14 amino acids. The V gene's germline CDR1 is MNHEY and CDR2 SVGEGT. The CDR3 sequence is CASIRSAAQETQYF. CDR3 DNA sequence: TGTGCCAGCATCAGATCGGCAGCCCAAGAGACCCAGTACTTC.

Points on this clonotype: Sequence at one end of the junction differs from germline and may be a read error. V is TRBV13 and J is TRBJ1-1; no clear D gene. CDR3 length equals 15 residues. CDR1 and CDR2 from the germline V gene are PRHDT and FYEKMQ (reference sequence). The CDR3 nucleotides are TGTGCCAGCAGCCCATCGGGTCCGATGAACACTGAGGCTTTCTTT. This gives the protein CASSPSGPMNTEAFF.

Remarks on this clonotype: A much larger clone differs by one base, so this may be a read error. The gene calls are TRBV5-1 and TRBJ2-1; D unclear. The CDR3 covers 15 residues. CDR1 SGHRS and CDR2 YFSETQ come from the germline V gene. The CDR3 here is CASSLAPTLYDEQFF. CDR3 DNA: TGCGCCAGCAGCTTGGCCCCGACACTCTACGATGAGCAGTTCTTC.

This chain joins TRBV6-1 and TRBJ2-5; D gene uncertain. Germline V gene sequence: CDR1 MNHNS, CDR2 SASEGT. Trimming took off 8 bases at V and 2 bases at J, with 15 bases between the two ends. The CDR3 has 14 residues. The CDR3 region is CASHQRAGQETQYF. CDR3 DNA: TGTGCCAGCCACCAAAGGGCCGGTCAAGAGACCCAGTACTTC.

CDR3 sequence reads: CSARGDRNSPLHF. CDR3 nucleotide sequence: TGCAGTGCTAGAGGGGACAGAAATTCACCCCTCCACTTT. The chain joins TRBV20-1 to TRBJ1-6; 7 bases map to TRBD1. The CDR3 spans 13 residues. The junction had 1 base not matched to a gene; V was cut back by 1 base and J by 7 bases. Per the germline V gene, CDR1 is DFQATT and CDR2 is SNEGSKA (reference sequence).

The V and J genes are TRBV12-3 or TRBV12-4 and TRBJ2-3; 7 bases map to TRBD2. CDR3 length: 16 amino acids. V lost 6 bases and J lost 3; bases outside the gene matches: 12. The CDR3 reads CASRLGGGVGTDTQYF. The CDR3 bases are TGTGCCAGCAGGTTGGGGGGAGGGGTAGGAACAGATACGCAGTATTTT.

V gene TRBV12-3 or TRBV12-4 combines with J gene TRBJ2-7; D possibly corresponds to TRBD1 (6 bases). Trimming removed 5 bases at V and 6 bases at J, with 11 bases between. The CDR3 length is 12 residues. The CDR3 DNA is TGTGCCAGCAGTGTCCCCAGGGGCGAGCAGTACTTC. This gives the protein CASSVPRGEQYF.

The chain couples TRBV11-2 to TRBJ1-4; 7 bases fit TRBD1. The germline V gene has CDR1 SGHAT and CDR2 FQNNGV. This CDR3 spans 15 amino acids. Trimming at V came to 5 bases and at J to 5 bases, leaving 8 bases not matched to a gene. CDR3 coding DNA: TGTGCCAGCAGCCCGGGACAGTGGATGAATGAAAAACTGTTTTTT. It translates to CASSPGQWMNEKLFF.

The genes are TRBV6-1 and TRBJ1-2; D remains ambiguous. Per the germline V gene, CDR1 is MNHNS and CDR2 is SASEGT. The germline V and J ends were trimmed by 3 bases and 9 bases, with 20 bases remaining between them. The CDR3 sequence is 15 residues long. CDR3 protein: CASSDTLYRSRRYTF. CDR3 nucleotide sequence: TGTGCCAGCAGTGATACACTCTACCGTTCAAGACGCTACACCTTC.

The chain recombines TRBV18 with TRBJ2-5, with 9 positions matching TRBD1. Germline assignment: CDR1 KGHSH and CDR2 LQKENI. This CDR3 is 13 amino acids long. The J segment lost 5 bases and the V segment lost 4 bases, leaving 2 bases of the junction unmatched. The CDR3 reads CASSRTGDETQYF. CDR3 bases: TGTGCCAGCTCACGGACAGGGGACGAGACCCAGTACTTC.

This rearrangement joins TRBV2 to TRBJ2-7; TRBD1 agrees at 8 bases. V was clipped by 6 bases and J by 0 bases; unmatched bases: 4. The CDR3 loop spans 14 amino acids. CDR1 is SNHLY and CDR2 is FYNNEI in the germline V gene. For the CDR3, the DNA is TGTGCCAGCAGGGACAGGGAGTTCTCCTACGAGCAGTACTTC. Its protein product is CASRDREFSYEQYF.

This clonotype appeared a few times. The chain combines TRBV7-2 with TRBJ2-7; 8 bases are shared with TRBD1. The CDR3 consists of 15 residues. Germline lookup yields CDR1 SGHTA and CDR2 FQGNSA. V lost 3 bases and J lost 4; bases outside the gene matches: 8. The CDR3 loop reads CASSFQGASSYEQYF. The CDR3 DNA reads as TGTGCCAGCAGCTTTCAGGGGGCGAGTTCTTACGAGCAGTACTTC.

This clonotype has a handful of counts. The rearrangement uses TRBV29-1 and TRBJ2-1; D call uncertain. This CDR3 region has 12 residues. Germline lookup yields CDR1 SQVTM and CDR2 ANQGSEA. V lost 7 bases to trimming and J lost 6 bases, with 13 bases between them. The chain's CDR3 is CSGYRAVNEQFF. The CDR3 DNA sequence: TGCAGCGGATACCGGGCCGTCAATGAGCAGTTCTTC.

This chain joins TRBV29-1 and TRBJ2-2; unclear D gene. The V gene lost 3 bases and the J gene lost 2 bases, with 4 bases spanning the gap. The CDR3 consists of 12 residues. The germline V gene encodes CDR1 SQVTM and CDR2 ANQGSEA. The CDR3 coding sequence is TGCAGCGTTGACAGCAACACCGGGGAGCTGTTTTTT. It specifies CSVDSNTGELFF.

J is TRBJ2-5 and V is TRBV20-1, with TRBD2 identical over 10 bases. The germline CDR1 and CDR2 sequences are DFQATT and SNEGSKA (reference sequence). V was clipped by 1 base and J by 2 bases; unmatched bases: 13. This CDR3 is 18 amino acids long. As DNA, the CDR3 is TGCAGTGCTAGAGTCAATCTAGCGGGGGCCCTACTACAAGAGACCCAGTACTTC. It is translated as CSARVNLAGALLQETQYF.

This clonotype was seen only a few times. CDR3 in DNA: TGCGCCAGCAGAGGACCGCCAGACACTGAAGCTTTCTTT. Translating gives CASRGPPDTEAFF. V usage is TRBV5-1 and J usage is TRBJ1-1; D not resolved. The V gene's germline CDR1 is SGHRS and CDR2 YFSETQ. The CDR3 loop spans 13 amino acids. V dropped 5 bases and J dropped 3 bases, with 11 bases sitting between them.

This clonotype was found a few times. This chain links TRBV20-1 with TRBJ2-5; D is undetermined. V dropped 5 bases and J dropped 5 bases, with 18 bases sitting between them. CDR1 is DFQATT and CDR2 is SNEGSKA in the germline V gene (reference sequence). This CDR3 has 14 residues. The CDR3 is CSAYPHLSGETQYF. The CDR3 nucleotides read TGCAGTGCTTACCCCCACTTAAGTGGGGAGACCCAGTACTTC.

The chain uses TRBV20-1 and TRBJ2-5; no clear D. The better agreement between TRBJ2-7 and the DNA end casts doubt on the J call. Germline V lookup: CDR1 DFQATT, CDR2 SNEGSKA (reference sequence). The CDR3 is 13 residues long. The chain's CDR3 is CSARDATAYEQYF. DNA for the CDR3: TGCAGTGCTAGAGATGCCACAGCCTACGAGCAGTACTTC.

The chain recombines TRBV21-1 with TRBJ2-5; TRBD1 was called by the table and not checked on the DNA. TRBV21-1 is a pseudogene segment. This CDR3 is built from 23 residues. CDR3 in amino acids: CASSKGVGGRLFTVEGEQETQYF. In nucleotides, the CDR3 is TGTGCCAGCAGCAAGGGGGTGGGGGGTCGCTTATTTACCGTCGAGGGAGAGCAGGAGACCCAGTACTTC.

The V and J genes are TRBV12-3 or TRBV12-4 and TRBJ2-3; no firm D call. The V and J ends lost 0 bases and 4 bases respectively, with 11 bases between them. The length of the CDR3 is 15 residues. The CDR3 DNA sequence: TGTGCCAGCAGTTTAGCAGGTGCCCGGGCAGATACGCAGTATTTT. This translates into CASSLAGARADTQYF.

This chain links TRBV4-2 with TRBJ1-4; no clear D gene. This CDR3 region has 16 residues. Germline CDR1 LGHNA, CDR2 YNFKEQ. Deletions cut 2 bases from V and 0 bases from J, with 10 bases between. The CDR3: CASSQSPQATNEKLFF. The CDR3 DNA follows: TGTGCCAGCAGCCAATCCCCTCAAGCAACTAATGAAAAACTGTTTTTT.

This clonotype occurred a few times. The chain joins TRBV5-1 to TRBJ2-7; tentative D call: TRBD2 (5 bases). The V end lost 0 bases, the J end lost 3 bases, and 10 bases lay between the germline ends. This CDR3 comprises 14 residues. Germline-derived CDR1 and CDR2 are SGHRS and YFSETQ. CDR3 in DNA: TGCGCCAGCAGCTTGGACCCCGGGAACTACGAGCAGTACTTC. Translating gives CASSLDPGNYEQYF.

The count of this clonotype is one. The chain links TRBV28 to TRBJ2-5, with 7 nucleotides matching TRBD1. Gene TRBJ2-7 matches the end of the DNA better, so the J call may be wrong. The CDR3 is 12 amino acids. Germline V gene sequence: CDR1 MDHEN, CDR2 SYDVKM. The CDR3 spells CASKDRVAEQYF. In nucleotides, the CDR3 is TGTGCCAGCAAAGACAGGGTGGCCGAGCAGTACTTC.

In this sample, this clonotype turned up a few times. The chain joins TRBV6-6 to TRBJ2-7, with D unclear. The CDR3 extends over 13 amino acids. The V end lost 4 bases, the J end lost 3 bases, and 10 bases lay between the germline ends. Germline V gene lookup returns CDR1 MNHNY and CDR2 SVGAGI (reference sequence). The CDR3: CASSLTADYEQYF. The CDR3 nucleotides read TGTGCCAGCAGTTTAACAGCAGACTACGAGCAGTACTTC.

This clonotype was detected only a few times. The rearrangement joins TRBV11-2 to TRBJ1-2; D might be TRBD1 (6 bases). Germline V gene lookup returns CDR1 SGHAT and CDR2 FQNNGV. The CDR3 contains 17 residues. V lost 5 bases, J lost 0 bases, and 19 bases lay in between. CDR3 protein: CASSPHPGAIANYGYTF. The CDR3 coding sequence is TGTGCCAGCAGCCCTCACCCGGGGGCGATAGCTAACTATGGCTACACCTTC.

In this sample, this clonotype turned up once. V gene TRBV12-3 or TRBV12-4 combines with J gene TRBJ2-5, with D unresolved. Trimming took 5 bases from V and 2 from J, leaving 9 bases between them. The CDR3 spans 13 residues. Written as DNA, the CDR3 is TGTGCCAGCAGTAAAGTCGTTCAAGAGACCCAGTACTTC. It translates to CASSKVVQETQYF.